The 13 T cell receptor beta chains presented below share a single source sample, sequenced in a study of sequential checkpoint blockade in melanoma. Sequenced by immunoSEQ multiplex PCR; TCRdb stores in-frame clones only, minus some. Of 13,000 or so clones listed, about 61% are singletons. The treatment denotes: randomized to nivolumab then ipilimumab (arm A) or the reverse (arm B). Here the sequenced sample was CD8+ T cells sorted from blood (inferred from file names), taken from a patient given nivolumab and ipilimumab in sequence. The receptors derive from a human donor with melanoma.

The chain employs TRBV7-9 and TRBJ2-3, with D uncertain. Per germline, CDR1 SEHNR and CDR2 FQNEAQ (reference sequence). Trimming took 5 bases from V and 5 from J, leaving 11 bases between them. This CDR3 is built from 13 residues. The CDR3 coding sequence is TGTGCCAGCAGCCCCCTAGGTGGAGATACGCAGTATTTT. Its translation: CASSPLGGDTQYF.

This clone was observed a handful of times. One end of the junction is discordant with germline, which a read error may explain. The V and J genes are TRBV7-9 and TRBJ1-6, with D unresolved. The CDR3 runs 15 residues. In germline, CDR1 is SEHNR, CDR2 FQNEAQ (reference sequence). The CDR3 protein is CASSQRQQVNSPLHF. DNA for the CDR3: TGCGCCAGCAGCCAAAGGCAGCAGGTTAATTCACCCCTCCACTTT.

V and J are TRBV10-3 and TRBJ1-1, with D tentatively TRBD1 (5 bases). V lost 2 bases and J lost 5, with 6 bases in between. This CDR3 is built from 12 residues. Germline V CDR1 and CDR2: ENHRY, SYGVKD. The CDR3 coding sequence is TGTGCCATCAGTGAGGGGACTACTGAAGCTTTCTTT. This codes for CAISEGTTEAFF.

J is TRBJ2-2 and V is TRBV19; TRBD1 aligns across 8 bases. The CDR3 is 14 residues long. Germline V gives CDR1 LNHDA, CDR2 SQIVND (reference sequence). With 5 bases clipped from V and 6 bases from J, the junction kept 5 bases outside the gene matches. Written as DNA, the CDR3 is TGTGCCAGTAGTCACGACAGGGGTCCCGGGGAGCTGTTTTTT. This translates into CASSHDRGPGELFF. The whole variable domain, remainder taken from reference TRBV19 and TRBJ2-2, is DGGITQSPKYLFRKEGQNVTLSCEQNLNHDAMYWYRQDPGQGLRLIYYSQIVNDFQKGDIAEGYSVSREKKESFPLTVTSAQKNPTAFYLCASSHDRGPGELFFGEGSRLTVL.

This clone was detected a few times. The CDR3 nucleotides read TGTGCCAGCAGTCTACAGGGGGCCTCCTACGAGCAGTACTTC. Translating gives CASSLQGASYEQYF. The chain couples TRBV6-5 to TRBJ2-7; 9 nucleotides align to TRBD1. The length of the CDR3 is 14 residues. The germline V gene encodes CDR1 MNHEY and CDR2 SVGAGI. V trimming: 5 bases; J trimming: 0 bases; junction bases outside the gene matches: 2.

By its share, this clone is medium-sized (0.01 to 0.1%). This chain links TRBV19 with TRBJ2-1; 9 positions agree with TRBD2. The CDR3 loop spans 15 amino acids. Germline trimming cut 2 bases from V and 4 bases from J; bases unmatched to any gene: 3. Germline values: CDR1 LNHDA, CDR2 SQIVND (reference sequence). In nucleotides, the CDR3 is TGTGCCAGTAGTATAACTAGCGGGCGATACAATGAGCAGTTCTTC. It specifies CASSITSGRYNEQFF.

This clone was recorded only once. V is TRBV5-6 and J is TRBJ2-7, with D perhaps matching TRBD1 (6 bases). In germline, CDR1 is SGHDT, CDR2 YYEEEE. The CDR3 has 15 amino acids. V gave up 4 bases and J gave up 3 bases, with 17 bases separating them. Written as DNA, the CDR3 is TGTGCCAGCAGCCCCAACACAGGGTCGGACTACGAGCAGTACTTC. This sequence encodes CASSPNTGSDYEQYF.

V is TRBV11-1 and J is TRBJ2-7; weak D call: TRBD1 (5 bases). CDR1 and CDR2 from the germline V gene are SGHAT and FQDESV (reference sequence). CDR3 length: 15 amino acids. Trimming pared 5 bases from V and 2 bases from J, leaving 16 bases between. CDR3 region: CASSPKKGQTYEQYF. Written as DNA, the CDR3 is TGTGCCAGCAGCCCAAAGAAAGGACAAACCTACGAGCAGTACTTC.

The chain employs TRBV5-7 and TRBJ2-7, with 7 bases that match TRBD1. TRBV5-7 is known as an ORF, though its function is uncertain. After removal of 2 bases from V and 6 bases from J, the junction contained 11 bases not matched to a gene. The CDR3 sequence is 15 residues long. The CDR3 here is CASSLRDRVLVEQYF. The CDR3 DNA reads as TGTGCCAGCAGCTTACGGGACAGAGTACTAGTCGAGCAGTACTTC.

The V and J genes are TRBV5-1 and TRBJ2-7, with 11 nucleotides matching TRBD1. Germline V gene lookup returns CDR1 SGHRS and CDR2 YFSETQ. This CDR3 spans 19 amino acids. V lost 1 base and J lost 5; bases outside the gene matches: 17. DNA for the CDR3: TGCGCCAGCAGCTTGTCATTCGTCGGAAAGGGACAGGGGGACAACGAGCAGTACTTC. Translation: CASSLSFVGKGQGDNEQYF.

The genes are TRBV19 and TRBJ1-5; possibly TRBD1 for D (5 bases). V gave up 3 bases and J gave up 4 bases, with 31 bases separating them. CDR1 and CDR2 (germline): LNHDA, SQIVND (reference sequence). The CDR3 extends over 21 amino acids. The DNA for the CDR3 is TGTGCCAGTAGTATTCTAGAATTCGGCAGGGAAGGATTAATTGGGAATCAGCCCCAGCATTTT. It yields the protein CASSILEFGREGLIGNQPQHF.

The J gene is TRBJ2-6, the V gene TRBV9; D is unresolved. Trimming removed 4 bases at V and 1 base at J, with 9 bases between. Germline CDR1 SGDLS, CDR2 YYNGEE. The CDR3 totals 15 residues. The CDR3 DNA sequence: TGTGCCAGCAGCCCGCCAGGATCTGGGGCCAACGTCCTGACTTTC. Translated, it gives CASSPPGSGANVLTF.

V usage is TRBV7-2 and J usage is TRBJ1-2; 9 bases map to TRBD1. Per the germline V gene, CDR1 is SGHTA and CDR2 is FQGNSA. The V and J ends lost 5 bases and 5 bases, in that order; junction bases with no gene match: 3. This CDR3 is 13 amino acids long. This CDR3 reads CASSTGTGYGYTF. In DNA, the CDR3 is TGTGCCAGCAGCACCGGGACAGGGTATGGCTACACCTTC.